Listed below are T cell receptor beta chains from one sample, sequenced in a study of shared clonotypes between healthy human individuals. Repertoires were generated with immunoSEQ multiplex PCR, while TCRdb's copy carries only in-frame clones and drops some. This sample carries about 380,000 clones, about 96% of them seen once, and the ten largest clones take about 0.32%. Source material: memory CD8+ T cells sorted from blood. The source of these receptors is a man younger than 40 in good health. CDR3s include the opening cysteine and the closing phenylalanine or tryptophan. The order of the fields is D gene, V gene, clone size, J gene, CDR3 DNA, CDR3 protein. D genes are given only for firm matches. Part of the rows lack a size; the others show once, few, many or a class for expanded clones.

>TRBD2|TRBV9|.|TRBJ2-1
TGTGCCAGCAGCGTAGCCCCGGGACTAGCGGGAGAGGGGTACAATGAGCAGTTCTTC
CASSVAPGLAGEGYNEQFF
>TRBD2|TRBV12-5|.|TRBJ2-1
TGTGCTAGTGGTTGGACTAGCGGGGAGTACAATGAGCAGTTCTTC
CASGWTSGEYNEQFF
>.|TRBV7-8|.|TRBJ2-5
TGTGCCAGCCAAACGGGACGTCGTAAAGAGACCCAGTACTTC
CASQTGRRKETQYF
>.|TRBV7-6|.|TRBJ2-1
TGTGCCAGCAGCTGGGGACCGCCGTCCTACAATGAGCAGTTCTTC
CASSWGPPSYNEQFF
>TRBD2|TRBV10-1|.|TRBJ2-1
TGCGCCAGAGGTAGCGGGCCCAATGAGCAGTTCTTC
CARGSGPNEQFF
>.|TRBV9|.|TRBJ2-7
TGTGCCAGCAGCGTAGCTGATTTCGGGTACGAGCAGTACTTC
CASSVADFGYEQYF
>.|TRBV7-8|.|TRBJ2-7
TGTGCCAGCAGCGAGACCTACGAGCAGTACTTC
CASSETYEQYF
>.|TRBV19|.|TRBJ1-1
TGTGCCAGTAGGACGGGGGACACTGAAGCTTTCTTT
CASRTGDTEAFF
>TRBD1|TRBV5-1|.|TRBJ1-3
TGCGCCAGCAGCTTCGGGACAGGGGTCGATCACACCATATATTTT
CASSFGTGVDHTIYF
>.|TRBV27|.|TRBJ1-5
TGTGCCAGCAAACCTACAGGGCTTAGCAATCAGCCCCAGCATTTT
CASKPTGLSNQPQHF
>TRBD2|TRBV15|.|TRBJ2-3
TGTGCCACCAGCAGAGTTGCGGGAGCCCCAAGCACAGATACGCAGTATTTT
CATSRVAGAPSTDTQYF
>.|TRBV10-3|.|TRBJ1-1
TGTGCCATCAGGCGGACAGCGAACACTGAAGCTTTCTTT
CAIRRTANTEAFF
>.|TRBV6-6|once|TRBJ2-7
TGTGCCAGCAGTGCAACTAGTGTCTACGAGCAGTACTTC
CASSATSVYEQYF
>.|TRBV27|.|TRBJ1-2
TGTGCCAGCAGTGGCTACACCTTC
CASSGYTF